Listed below are T cell receptor beta chains from one sample, sequenced in a study of T cell changes during pregnancy in multiple sclerosis. Produced via immunoSEQ multiplex PCR; TCRdb's table is partial and in-frame only. This table has tens of thousands of clones, 90% appearing once. Sequenced here: peripheral blood, sampled in the first trimester of pregnancy. These receptor sequences come from a female donor in good health, enrolled as a control in a pregnancy study. CDR3s leave out the opening cysteine and the closing phenylalanine or tryptophan. D genes are given only for firm matches.

D	length	V	J	CDR3
.	11	TRBV9	TRBJ2-4	ASSVELSGVQY
.	11	TRBV4-1	TRBJ2-7	ASSLTKPGEQY
TRBD1	13	TRBV19	TRBJ1-5	ASGQQGNIAQPQH
TRBD1	13	TRBV11-2	TRBJ2-5	ASTSNLGQQETQY
.	13	TRBV10-1	TRBJ1-1	ASSPGTRRNTEAF
TRBD1	12	TRBV30	TRBJ1-1	AWSSYGQDTEAF
TRBD2	12	TRBV5-1	TRBJ2-7	ASSLGGGIDEQY
TRBD1	14	TRBV2	TRBJ1-2	ASSGPSGQGVNGYT
TRBD1	15	TRBV28	TRBJ2-7	ASSLDPGGQGGLEQY
.	17	TRBV19	TRBJ1-5	ASSIFGSKGHLPNQPQH
.	9	TRBV7-9	TRBJ1-1	ASSQGGPAF
.	14	TRBV7-2	TRBJ2-3	ASSLLGGTSTDTQY
.	12	TRBV9	TRBJ1-2	ASSGGSRDYGYT
TRBD1	12	TRBV18	TRBJ2-4	ASSPGQEYGIQY
TRBD2	14	TRBV2	TRBJ2-5	ASSKRGSGGEETQY
TRBD1	12	TRBV27	TRBJ2-7	ASGRVGQRYEQY
TRBD2	16	TRBV4-1	TRBJ2-5	ASSQFLAGGSNKETQY
.	12	TRBV5-1	TRBJ2-1	ASSLVRDYNEQF
TRBD1	14	TRBV9	TRBJ2-3	ASSETGTGITDTQY
.	15	TRBV4-1	TRBJ2-7	ASSQEIVGLATYEQY
TRBD1	14	TRBV5-8	TRBJ2-5	ASSLGGTAGQETQY
TRBD2	16	TRBV7-9	TRBJ2-1	ASSLVDRVAGPYNEQF
TRBD1	11	TRBV19	TRBJ1-4	ASQSGGGEKLF
.	11	TRBV5-1	TRBJ1-1	ASSPGTNTEAF
.	12	TRBV7-6	TRBJ2-5	ASSSQAEGETQY
.	13	TRBV6-6	TRBJ2-1	ASSPGGLPNNEQF
TRBD2	13	TRBV9	TRBJ2-5	ASSPPRGGEETQY